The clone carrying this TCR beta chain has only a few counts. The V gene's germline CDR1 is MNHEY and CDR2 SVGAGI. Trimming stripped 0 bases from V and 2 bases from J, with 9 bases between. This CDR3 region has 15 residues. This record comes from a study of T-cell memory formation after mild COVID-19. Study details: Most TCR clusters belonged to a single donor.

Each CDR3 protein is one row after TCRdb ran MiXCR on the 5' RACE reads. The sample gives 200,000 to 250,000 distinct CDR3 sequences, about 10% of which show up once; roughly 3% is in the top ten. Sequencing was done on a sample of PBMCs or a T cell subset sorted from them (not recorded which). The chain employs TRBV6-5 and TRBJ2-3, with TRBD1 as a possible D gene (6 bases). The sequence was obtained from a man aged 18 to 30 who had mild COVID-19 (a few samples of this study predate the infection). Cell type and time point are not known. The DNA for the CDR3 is TGTGCCAGCAGTTACTCGGGACATCCCACAGATACGCAGTATTTT. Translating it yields CASSYSGHPTDTQYF.